This note documents a single TCR beta chain sequence. What it binds is unknown. The PCR made use of 60 Vbeta and 13 Jbeta primers. Sequencing used immunoSEQ multiplex PCR; TCRdb keeps in-frame clones, though not all of them. The repertoire includes roughly 150,000 clones, 64% of them detected once, and under 3% sits in the top ten. This sample was taken from a study of cytomegalovirus exposure and HLA in healthy donors. About the research overall: An early data release held tens of millions of unique TCRs from HLA-typed donors.

Germline lookup yields CDR1 SNHLY and CDR2 FYNNEI. With 6 bases removed from V and 8 bases from J, the gap between germline ends came to 14 bases. The CDR3 extends over 14 amino acids. Study observations and caveats: With further analysis later on, most CMV-associated TCR beta chains appeared HLA-restricted.

The source is a young woman in good health and CMV-seropositive. The chain recombines TRBV2 with TRBJ1-6, with D uncertain. The sequenced material came from PBMCs. CDR3 amino acids: CASRSNREYSPLHF. DNA for the CDR3: TGTGCCAGCAGAAGTAACAGAGAATATTCACCCCTCCACTTT.